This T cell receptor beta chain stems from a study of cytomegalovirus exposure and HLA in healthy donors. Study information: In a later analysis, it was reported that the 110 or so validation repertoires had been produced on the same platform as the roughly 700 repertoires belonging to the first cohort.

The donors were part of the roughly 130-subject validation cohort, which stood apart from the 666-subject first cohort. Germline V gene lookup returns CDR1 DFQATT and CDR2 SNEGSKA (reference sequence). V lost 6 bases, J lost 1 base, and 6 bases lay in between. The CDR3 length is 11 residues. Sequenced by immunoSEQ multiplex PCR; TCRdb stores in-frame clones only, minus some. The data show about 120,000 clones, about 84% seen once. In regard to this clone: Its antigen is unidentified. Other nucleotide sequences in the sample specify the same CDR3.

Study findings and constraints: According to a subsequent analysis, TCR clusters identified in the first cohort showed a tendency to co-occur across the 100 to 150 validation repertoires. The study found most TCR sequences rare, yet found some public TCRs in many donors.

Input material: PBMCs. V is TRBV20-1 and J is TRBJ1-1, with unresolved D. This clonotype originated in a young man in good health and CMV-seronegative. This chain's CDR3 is CSARGNTEAFF. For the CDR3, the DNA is TGCAGTGCCCGGGGGAACACTGAAGCTTTCTTT.